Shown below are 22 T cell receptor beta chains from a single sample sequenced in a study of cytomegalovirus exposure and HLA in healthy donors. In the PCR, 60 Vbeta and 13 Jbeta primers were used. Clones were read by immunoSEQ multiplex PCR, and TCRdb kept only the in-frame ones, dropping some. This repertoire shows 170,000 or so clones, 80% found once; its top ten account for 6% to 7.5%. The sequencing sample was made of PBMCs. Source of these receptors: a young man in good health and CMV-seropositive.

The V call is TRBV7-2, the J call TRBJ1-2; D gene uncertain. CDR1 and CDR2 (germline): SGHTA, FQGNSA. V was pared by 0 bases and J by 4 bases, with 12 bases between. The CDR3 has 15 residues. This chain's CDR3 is CASSLAELGSYGYTF. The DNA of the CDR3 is TGTGCCAGCAGCTTAGCGGAATTGGGCAGCTATGGCTACACCTTC.

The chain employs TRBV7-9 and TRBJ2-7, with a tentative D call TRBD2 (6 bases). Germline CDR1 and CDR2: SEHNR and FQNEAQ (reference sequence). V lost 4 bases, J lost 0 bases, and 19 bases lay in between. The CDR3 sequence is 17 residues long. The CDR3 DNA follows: TGTGCCAGCAGCTCAAACCGGGGGTTATCCCCCTCCTACGAGCAGTACTTC. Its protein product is CASSSNRGLSPSYEQYF.

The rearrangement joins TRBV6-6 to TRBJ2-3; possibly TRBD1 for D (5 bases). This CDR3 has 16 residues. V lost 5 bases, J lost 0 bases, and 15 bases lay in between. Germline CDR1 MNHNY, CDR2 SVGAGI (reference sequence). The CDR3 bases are TGTGCCAGCAGTAATCCAGACAGCCTTAGCACAGATACGCAGTATTTT. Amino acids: CASSNPDSLSTDTQYF.

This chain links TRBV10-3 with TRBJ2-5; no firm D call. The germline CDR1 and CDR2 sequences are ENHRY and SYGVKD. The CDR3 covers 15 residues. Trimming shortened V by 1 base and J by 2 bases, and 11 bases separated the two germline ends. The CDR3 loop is CAISEFPGLQETQYF. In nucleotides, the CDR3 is TGTGCCATCAGTGAGTTTCCAGGCCTACAAGAGACCCAGTACTTC.

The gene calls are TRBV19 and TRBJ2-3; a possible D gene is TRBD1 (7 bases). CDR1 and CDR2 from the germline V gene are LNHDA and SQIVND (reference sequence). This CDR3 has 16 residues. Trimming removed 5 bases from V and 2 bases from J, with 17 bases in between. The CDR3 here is CASSPTAGQHTDTQYF. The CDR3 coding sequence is TGTGCCAGTAGTCCAACCGCGGGACAGCACACAGATACGCAGTATTTT.

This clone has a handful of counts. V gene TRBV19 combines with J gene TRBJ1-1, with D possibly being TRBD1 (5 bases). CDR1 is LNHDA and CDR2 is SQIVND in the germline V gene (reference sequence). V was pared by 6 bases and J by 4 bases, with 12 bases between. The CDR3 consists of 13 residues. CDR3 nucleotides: TGTGCCAGTAGCACAGGCTACCCCACTGAAGCTTTCTTT. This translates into CASSTGYPTEAFF.

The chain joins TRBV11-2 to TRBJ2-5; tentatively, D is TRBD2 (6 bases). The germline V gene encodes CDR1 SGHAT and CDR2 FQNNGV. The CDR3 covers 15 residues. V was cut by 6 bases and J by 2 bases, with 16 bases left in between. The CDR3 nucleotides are TGTGCCAGCAGTGGGGGGACTGGAATACAAGAGACCCAGTACTTC. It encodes CASSGGTGIQETQYF.

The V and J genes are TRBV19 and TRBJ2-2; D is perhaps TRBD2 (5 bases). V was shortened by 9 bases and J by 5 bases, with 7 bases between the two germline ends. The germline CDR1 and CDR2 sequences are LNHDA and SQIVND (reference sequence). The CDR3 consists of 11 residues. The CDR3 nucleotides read TGTGCCAGCCGGGGTACCGGGGAGCTGTTTTTT. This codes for CASRGTGELFF.

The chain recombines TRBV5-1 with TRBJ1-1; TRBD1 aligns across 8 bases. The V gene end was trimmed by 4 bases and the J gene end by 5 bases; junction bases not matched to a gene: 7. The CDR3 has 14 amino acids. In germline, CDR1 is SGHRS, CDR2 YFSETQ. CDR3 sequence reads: CASSIGQGGTEAFF. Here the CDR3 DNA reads TGCGCCAGCAGCATCGGACAGGGAGGGACTGAAGCTTTCTTT.

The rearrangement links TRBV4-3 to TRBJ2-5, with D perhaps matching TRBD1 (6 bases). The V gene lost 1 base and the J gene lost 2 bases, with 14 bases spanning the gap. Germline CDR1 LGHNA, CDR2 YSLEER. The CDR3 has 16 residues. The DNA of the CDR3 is TGCGCCAGCAGCCAAGGGGGTTTGGGGGCACAAGAGACCCAGTACTTC. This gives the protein CASSQGGLGAQETQYF.

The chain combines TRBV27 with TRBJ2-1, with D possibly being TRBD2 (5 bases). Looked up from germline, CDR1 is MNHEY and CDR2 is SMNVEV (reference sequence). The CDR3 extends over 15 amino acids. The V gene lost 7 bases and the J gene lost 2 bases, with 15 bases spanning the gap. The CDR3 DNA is TGTGCCAGCACGGCGGGCCTGCCCCCCTACAATGAGCAGTTCTTC. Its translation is CASTAGLPPYNEQFF.

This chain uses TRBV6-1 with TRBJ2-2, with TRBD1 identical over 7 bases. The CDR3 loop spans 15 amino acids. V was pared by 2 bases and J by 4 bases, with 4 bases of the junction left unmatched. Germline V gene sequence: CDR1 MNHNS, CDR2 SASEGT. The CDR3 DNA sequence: TGTGCCAGCAGTGAACAGGCAGGGGGCACCGGGGAGCTGTTTTTT. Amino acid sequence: CASSEQAGGTGELFF.

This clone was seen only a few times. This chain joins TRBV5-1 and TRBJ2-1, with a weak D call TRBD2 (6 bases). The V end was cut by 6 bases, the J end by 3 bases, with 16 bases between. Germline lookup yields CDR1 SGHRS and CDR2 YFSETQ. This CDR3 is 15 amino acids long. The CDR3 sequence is CASNPMGTDYNEQFF. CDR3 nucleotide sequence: TGCGCCAGCAACCCGATGGGGACTGACTACAATGAGCAGTTCTTC.

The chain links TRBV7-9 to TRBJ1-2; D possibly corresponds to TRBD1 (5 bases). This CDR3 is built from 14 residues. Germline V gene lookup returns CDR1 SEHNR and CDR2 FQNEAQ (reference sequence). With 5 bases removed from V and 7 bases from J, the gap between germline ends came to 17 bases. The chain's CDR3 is CASSLNSQGGGYTF. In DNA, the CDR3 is TGTGCCAGCAGCCTAAATAGTCAGGGCGGTGGCTACACCTTC.

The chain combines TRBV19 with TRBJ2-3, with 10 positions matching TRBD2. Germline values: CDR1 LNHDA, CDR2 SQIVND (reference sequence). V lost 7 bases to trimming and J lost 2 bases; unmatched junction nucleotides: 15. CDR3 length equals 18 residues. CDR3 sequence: CASTGTASGSSSTDTQYF. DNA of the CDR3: TGTGCCAGTACCGGGACGGCTAGCGGGAGCTCCTCCACAGATACGCAGTATTTT.

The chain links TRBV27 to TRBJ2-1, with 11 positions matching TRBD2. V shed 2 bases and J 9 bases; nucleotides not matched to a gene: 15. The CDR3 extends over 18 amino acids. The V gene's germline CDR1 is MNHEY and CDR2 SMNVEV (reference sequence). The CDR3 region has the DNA TGTGCCAGCAGTTTAGGACTAGCGGGTGGGTGGGATAACGCTGAGCAGTTCTTC. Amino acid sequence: CASSLGLAGGWDNAEQFF.

The CDR3 is CASSMLRGETQYF. CDR3 coding DNA: TGTGCCAGTAGTATGTTGCGAGGAGAGACCCAGTACTTC. This chain connects TRBV19 to TRBJ2-5; D unresolved. Germline CDR1 LNHDA, CDR2 SQIVND (reference sequence). Trimming stripped 3 bases from V and 4 bases from J, with 9 bases between. The CDR3 runs to 13 residues. The whole variable domain, remainder taken from reference TRBV19 and TRBJ2-5, is DGGITQSPKYLFRKEGQNVTLSCEQNLNHDAMYWYRQDPGQGLRLIYYSQIVNDFQKGDIAEGYSVSREKKESFPLTVTSAQKNPTAFYLCASSMLRGETQYFGPGTRLLVL.

The chain's CDR3 is CASSFGTGANVLTF. The CDR3 coding sequence is TGTGCCAGCAGCTTCGGGACTGGGGCCAACGTCCTGACTTTC. The V and J genes are TRBV7-9 and TRBJ2-6, with a possible D match to TRBD2 (5 bases). The CDR3 contains 14 residues. Germline values: CDR1 SEHNR, CDR2 FQNEAQ (reference sequence). Trimming removed 3 bases at V and 2 bases at J, with 5 bases between.

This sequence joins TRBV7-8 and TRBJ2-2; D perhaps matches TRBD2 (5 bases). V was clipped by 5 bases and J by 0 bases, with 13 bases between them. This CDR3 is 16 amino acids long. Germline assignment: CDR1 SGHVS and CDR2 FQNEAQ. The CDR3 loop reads CASSLGSAANTGELFF. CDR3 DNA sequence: TGTGCCAGCAGCCTAGGATCAGCGGCGAACACCGGGGAGCTGTTTTTT.

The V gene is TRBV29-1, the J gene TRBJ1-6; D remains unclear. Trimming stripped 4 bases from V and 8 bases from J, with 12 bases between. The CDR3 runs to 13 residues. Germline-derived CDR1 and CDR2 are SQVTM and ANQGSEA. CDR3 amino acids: CSVGGGLDSPLHF. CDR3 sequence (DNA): TGCAGCGTTGGGGGAGGCCTTGATTCACCCCTCCACTTT. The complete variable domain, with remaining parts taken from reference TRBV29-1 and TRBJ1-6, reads SAVISQKPSRDICQRGTSLTIQCQVDSQVTMMFWYRQQPGQSLTLIATANQGSEATYESGFVIDKFPISRPNLTFSTLTVSNMSPEDSSIYLCSVGGGLDSPLHFGNGTRLTVT.

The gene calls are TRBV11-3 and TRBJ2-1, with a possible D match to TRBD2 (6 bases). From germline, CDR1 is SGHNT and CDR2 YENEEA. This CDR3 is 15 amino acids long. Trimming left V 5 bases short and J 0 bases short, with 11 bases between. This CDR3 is CASSARDSSYNEQFF. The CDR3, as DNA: TGTGCCAGCAGCGCCCGGGACTCCTCCTACAATGAGCAGTTCTTC.

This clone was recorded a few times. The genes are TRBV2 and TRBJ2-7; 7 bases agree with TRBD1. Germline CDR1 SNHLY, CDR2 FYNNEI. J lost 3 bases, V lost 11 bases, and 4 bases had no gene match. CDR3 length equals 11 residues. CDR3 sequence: CAWDSFYEQYF. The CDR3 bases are TGTGCCTGGGACAGCTTCTACGAGCAGTACTTC.